The rows below give T cell receptor beta chains drawn from one sample of a study of blood T cell repertoires in COVID-19. The data were produced by immunoSEQ multiplex PCR, yet TCRdb's version contains in-frame clones alone and is incomplete. The table shows about 200,000 clones, with around 87% occurring only once. The sequenced sample was peripheral blood. These receptor sequences come from a woman in her 50s with COVID-19, enrolled during active disease. The CDR3 runs from the conserved cysteine through the conserved F or W.

V: TRBV10-2; J: TRBJ2-5; CDR3: CASSESSPGTGFQETQYF
V: TRBV5-5; J: TRBJ2-7; CDR3: CASSFGVSDYEQYF
V: TRBV3-1/TRBV3-2; J: TRBJ1-2; CDR3: CASSGRGLGAVGYTF
V: TRBV6-6; J: TRBJ2-2; CDR3: CASSLTSGGRLGGELFF
V: TRBV6-6; J: TRBJ2-1; CDR3: CASSLTGAEQFF
V: TRBV2; J: TRBJ2-2; CDR3: CASTVTTPARNTGELFF
V: TRBV28; J: TRBJ2-3; CDR3: CASSLSAGVSTDTQYF
V: TRBV25-1; J: TRBJ2-5; CDR3: CASSGQGRETQYF
V: TRBV19; J: TRBJ1-2; CDR3: CASSILGQFYGYTF
V: TRBV6-5; J: TRBJ2-1; CDR3: CASSKRSVVDEQFF
V: TRBV7-3; J: TRBJ2-1; CDR3: CASSFGYYNEQFF
V: TRBV6-6; J: TRBJ1-2; CDR3: CASSLQGNGDYGYTF
V: TRBV24-1; J: TRBJ2-2; CDR3: CATSDPRRGAGVGTGELFF
V: TRBV10-3; J: TRBJ2-3; CDR3: CAISGTRLTDTQYF
V: TRBV5-1; J: TRBJ1-6; CDR3: CASSPTWDSPLHF
V: TRBV5-1; J: TRBJ1-2; CDR3: CASSLYPEAGGYTF
V: TRBV29-1; J: TRBJ2-3; CDR3: CSVSLAGVADTQYF
V: TRBV5-1; J: TRBJ2-1; CDR3: CASSLRDSPYNEQFF
V: TRBV30; J: TRBJ2-5; CDR3: CAWSVGETQYF
V: TRBV14; J: TRBJ2-2; CDR3: CASSQVRQASITGELFF
V: TRBV19; J: TRBJ1-3; CDR3: CASRGGDRVSGNTIYF
V: TRBV24-1; J: TRBJ2-2; CDR3: CATSGLGGTPNTGELFF
V: TRBV28; J: TRBJ1-6; CDR3: CASSSRGGGNSPLHF
V: TRBV6-5; J: TRBJ2-3; CDR3: CASTSAGGGHREYF
V: TRBV20-1; J: TRBJ2-5; CDR3: CSGGSGETQYF
V: TRBV9; J: TRBJ2-2; CDR3: CASSVVGSNTGELFF
V: TRBV30; J: TRBJ2-2; CDR3: CAWSPTGGAAGELFF
V: TRBV19; J: TRBJ2-5; CDR3: CASSIDVGQGETQYF